The entry below gives a single TCR beta chain sequence along with its context. The sample comes from a study of shared clonotypes between healthy human individuals. This table comes from immunoSEQ multiplex PCR, and its TCRdb copy is limited to in-frame clones, with some not included. Among roughly 2,000,000 clones, just under 95% were seen once, and the ten largest hold 1.5% to 2%. It was CD45RO-negative cells, positively selected for CCR7, that made up naive CD8 cells, with terminally differentiated effector memory CD45RA+ cells excluded. CDR3 size: 16 residues. V shed 3 bases and J 1 base; nucleotides not matched to a gene: 5. Per germline, CDR1 LNHNV and CDR2 YYDKDF (reference sequence).

Sequenced: naive CD8+ T cells from PBMCs. The rearrangement joins TRBV15 to TRBJ2-1; 8 bases map to TRBD2. The clonotype comes from a man younger than 35 in good health. Some clones in this sample may be carry-over from other donors' samples. The CDR3 is CATSSEAGVSYNEQFF. The CDR3 nucleotides read TGTGCCACCAGCAGCGAAGCGGGAGTTTCCTACAATGAGCAGTTCTTC.